Sequencing of this T cell receptor (beta chain) was carried out in a study of blood T cell repertoires in COVID-19. Some clones are missing from TCRdb's copy, which holds only in-frame ones; the method was immunoSEQ multiplex PCR. In the table there are about 270,000 clones, around 81% of which are singletons. The clonotype originates from a woman in her sixties or seventies with active or convalescent COVID-19. The sample was peripheral blood.

CDR3 amino acids: CASSYRGQGISPLHF. DNA of the CDR3: TGTGCCAGCAGTTACCGTGGACAGGGCATCTCACCCCTCCACTTT. The rearrangement uses TRBV6-5 and TRBJ1-6; TRBD1 aligns across 8 bases. Trimming removed 2 bases from V and 10 bases from J; junction bases left unmatched: 7. This CDR3 spans 15 amino acids. From germline, CDR1 is MNHEY and CDR2 SVGAGI.